These 10 T cell receptor beta chains were all obtained from the same sample, sequenced in a study of response to subunit inactivated influenza vaccine. TCRdb redid the calling of the RT-PCR reads with MiXCR, one entry per CDR3 protein. The sample lists a few hundred thousand distinct CDR3 sequences, around 11% occurring once. These sequences were also reported in another study, on T cells expressing NK-cell markers. Per that paper: Scientists made TCR beta cDNA using 5'RACE template switching with UMIs.

The sequences come from PBMCs from blood, collected on the day of vaccination. These receptors all stem from a man in his fifties who received an inactivated influenza vaccine.

The J gene is TRBJ2-1, the V gene TRBV5-1; TRBD2 aligns across 7 bases. V trimming: 1 base; J trimming: 6 bases; junction bases outside the gene matches: 7. The CDR3 sequence is 15 residues long. In germline, CDR1 is SGHRS, CDR2 YFSETQ. The CDR3 sequence: CASSLRVAGINEQFF. The CDR3 bases are TGCGCCAGCAGCTTGAGAGTAGCGGGTATCAATGAGCAGTTCTTC.

As DNA, the CDR3 is TGCGCCAGCAGCTTGGTGGCTAGCGGGAGGGCCTCTTCTTTAGGCTCCTACGAGCAGTACTTC. Translation: CASSLVASGRASSLGSYEQYF. The chain joins TRBV5-1 to TRBJ2-7; TRBD2 matches at 12 bases. The CDR3 totals 21 residues. V dropped 0 bases and J dropped 0; count of bases not matched to a gene: 16. The germline V gene encodes CDR1 SGHRS and CDR2 YFSETQ. Based on the CDR3 plus reference TRBV5-1 and TRBJ2-7, the full variable domain is KAGVTQTPRYLIKTRGQQVTLSCSPISGHRSVSWYQQTPGQGLQFLFEYFSETQRNKGNFPGRFSGRQFSNSRSEMNVSTLELGDSALYLCASSLVASGRASSLGSYEQYFGPGTRLTVT.

The chain combines TRBV5-6 with TRBJ2-5; TRBD2 aligns across 11 bases. This CDR3 is 15 amino acids long. J was trimmed by 0 bases and V by 4 bases; bases with no gene match: 2. The V gene's germline CDR1 is SGHDT and CDR2 YYEEEE. The CDR3 nucleotides read TGTGCCAGCAGCCAACTAGCGGGGGACCAAGAGACCCAGTACTTC. Its translation: CASSQLAGDQETQYF.

The table lists this clonotype with many counts. The rearrangement joins TRBV5-1 to TRBJ2-1, with 13 bases fitting TRBD2. Trimming took 0 bases from V and 8 from J; bases not matched to a gene: 11. Germline CDR1 reads SGHRS; CDR2 reads YFSETQ. The CDR3 extends over 18 amino acids. CDR3 DNA sequence: TGCGCCAGCAGCTTGGAACTAGCGGGGGGGCCTTTATCAGATGAGCAGTTCTTC. It encodes CASSLELAGGPLSDEQFF.

This clonotype was seen only a few times. The DNA of the CDR3 is TGTGCCAGCAGCCCCGCCCTAGCGTACACCGGGGAGCTGTTTTTT. Its translation: CASSPALAYTGELFF. The V gene is TRBV12-3 or TRBV12-4, the J gene TRBJ2-2; perhaps TRBD2 as D (6 bases). This CDR3 contains 15 residues. V shed 6 bases and J shed 3 bases, with 14 bases lying between them.

This clonotype was picked up many times. The V and J genes are TRBV18 and TRBJ2-5; no clear D. Germline CDR1 is KGHSH and CDR2 is LQKENI. V shed 3 bases and J shed 1 base, with 9 bases lying between them. The CDR3 is 14 residues long. In nucleotides, the CDR3 is TGTGCCAGCTCACCCCTTCCCGGCCAAGAGACCCAGTACTTC. As protein: CASSPLPGQETQYF.

This clonotype was seen many times. The gene calls are TRBV5-1 and TRBJ2-5; the match to TRBD1 covers 11 bases. The CDR3 is 14 residues long. The V gene's germline CDR1 is SGHRS and CDR2 YFSETQ. V shed 5 bases, J shed 5 bases, and the junction held 5 bases outside the gene matches. CDR3 loop: CASRDRGLTETQYF. The CDR3 DNA is TGCGCCAGCAGGGACAGGGGGCTTACGGAGACCCAGTACTTC.

V gene TRBV11-2 combines with J gene TRBJ2-5; TRBD1 or TRBD2 may be the D gene (6 bases each). The CDR3 has 14 residues. Per the germline V gene, CDR1 is SGHAT and CDR2 is FQNNGV. V lost 4 bases and J lost 4, with 13 bases in between. CDR3 coding DNA: TGTGCCAGCAGCTCCCGGAGGGGGGTAGAGACCCAGTACTTC. Translated, it gives CASSSRRGVETQYF.

This clonotype was detected only a few times. V is TRBV24-1 and J is TRBJ1-1; D unclear. V lost 4 bases and J 7 bases, leaving 6 bases between the germline ends. Germline CDR1 and CDR2: KGHDR and SFDVKD. CDR3 length equals 11 residues. The DNA for the CDR3 is TGTGCCACCAGTGAGTCGAGTGAAGCTTTCTTT. This translates into CATSESSEAFF.

The V call is TRBV28, the J call TRBJ2-1, with D uncertain. The CDR3 is 15 amino acids. The V gene lost 6 bases and the J gene lost 0 bases, with 12 bases spanning the gap. The germline V gene has CDR1 MDHEN and CDR2 SYDVKM. CDR3 sequence (DNA): TGTGCCAGCAGCCATCACTTCAGCTCCTACAATGAGCAGTTCTTC. It codes for CASSHHFSSYNEQFF.